This T cell receptor beta chain was retrieved from a study of regulatory T cells in long-lasting Graves disease. Study conclusions and caveats: The small sample size may have reduced accuracy.

Arm-PCR with iRepertoire HTBI primers amplified the CDR3 regions for these TCR beta libraries. TCRdb redid the calling of the multiplex PCR reads with MiXCR, one entry per CDR3 protein. Found here are approximately 400,000 distinct CDR3 sequences, about 15% of them singletons; the top ten hold around 17%. As for time point: newly diagnosed GD, antithyroid drugs for less than 3 months. With RNA extracted from PBMCs as input, the TCR library was made. Those enrolled as patients came out of an endocrinology department in Xi'an, China. As regards this clonotype: Its target is unknown.

The length of the CDR3 is 15 residues. CDR1 is MNHEY, CDR2 SVGAGI, per germline. J gave up 4 bases and V 3 bases, and 7 bases lay outside the gene matches. This sample also appeared in a second study, on T cells in Graves' hyperthyroidism and ophthalmopathy. That source adds: In the first-round RT-PCR of the TCR CDR3, the HTBI primer set was used.

This chain connects TRBV6-5 to TRBJ2-3; TRBD2 matches at 7 bases. The sequences come from peripheral blood mononuclear cells (PBMCs), collected at new diagnosis, from a patient treated with antithyroid drugs. The receptor was derived from a woman in her thirties with Graves disease. The CDR3 is CASSYGGSKSDTQYF. The CDR3, as DNA: TGTGCCAGCAGTTATGGCGGGAGCAAGTCAGATACGCAGTATTTT.